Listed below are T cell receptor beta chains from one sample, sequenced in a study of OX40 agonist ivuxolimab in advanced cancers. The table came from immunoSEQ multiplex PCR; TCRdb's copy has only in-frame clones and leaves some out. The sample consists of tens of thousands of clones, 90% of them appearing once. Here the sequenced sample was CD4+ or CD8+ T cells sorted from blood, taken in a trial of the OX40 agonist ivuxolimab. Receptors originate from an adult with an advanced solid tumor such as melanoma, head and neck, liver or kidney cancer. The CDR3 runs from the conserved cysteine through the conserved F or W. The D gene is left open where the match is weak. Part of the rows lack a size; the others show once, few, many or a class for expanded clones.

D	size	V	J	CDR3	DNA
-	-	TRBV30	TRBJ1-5	CAWSVTSNQPQHF	TGTGCCTGGAGTGTAACCAGCAATCAGCCCCAGCATTTT
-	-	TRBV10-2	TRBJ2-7	CASSESSGYEQYF	TGCGCCAGCAGTGAGTCGTCCGGCTACGAGCAGTACTTC
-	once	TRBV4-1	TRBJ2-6	CASSQEPGAGWGANVLTF	TGCGCCAGCAGCCAAGAACCAGGGGCGGGTTGGGGGGCCAACGTCCTGACTTTC
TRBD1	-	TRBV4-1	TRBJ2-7	CASSQGETGALEQYF	TGCGCCAGCAGCCAAGGGGAAACAGGGGCGTTGGAGCAGTACTTC
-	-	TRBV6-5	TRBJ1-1	CASSSGQAGTEAFF	TGTGCCAGCAGTTCTGGCCAGGCTGGGACTGAAGCTTTCTTT
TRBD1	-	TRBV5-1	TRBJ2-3	CASSPGQGASTDTQYF	TGCGCCAGCAGCCCCGGACAGGGGGCGAGCACAGATACGCAGTATTTT
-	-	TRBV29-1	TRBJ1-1	CSARGGWNTEAFF	TGCAGCGCCCGTGGGGGATGGAACACTGAAGCTTTCTTT
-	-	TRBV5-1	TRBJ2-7	CASSLDGMDHEQYF	TGCGCCAGCAGCTTGGACGGGATGGACCACGAGCAGTACTTC
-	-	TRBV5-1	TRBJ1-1	CASSDTGNTEAFF	TGCGCCAGCAGCGACACAGGGAACACTGAAGCTTTCTTT
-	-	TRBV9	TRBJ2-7	CASSGQDYEQYF	TGTGCCAGCAGCGGACAGGACTACGAGCAGTACTTC
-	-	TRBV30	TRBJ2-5	CAWGPSGLYQETQYF	TGTGCCTGGGGGCCGTCGGGGCTTTACCAAGAGACCCAGTACTTC
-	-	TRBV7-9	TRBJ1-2	CASSTSFGGADYGYTF	TGTGCCAGCAGCACCTCCTTTGGCGGGGCCGACTATGGCTACACCTTC
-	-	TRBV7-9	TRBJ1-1	CASSFGIQAFF	TGTGCCAGCAGCTTTGGCATTCAGGCTTTCTTT
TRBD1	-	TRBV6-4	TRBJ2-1	CASSDADRGGNEQFF	TGTGCCAGCAGTGACGCTGACAGGGGAGGCAATGAGCAGTTCTTC
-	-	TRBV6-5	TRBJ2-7	CASNTGTATYEQYF	TGTGCCAGCAACACGGGGACTGCAACTTACGAGCAGTACTTC
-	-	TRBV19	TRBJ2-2	CASSIVQGSAGELFF	TGTGCCAGTAGTATAGTCCAGGGCAGCGCCGGGGAGCTGTTTTTT
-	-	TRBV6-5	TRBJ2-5	CASSYRGTETQYF	TGTGCCAGCAGTTACCGAGGGACAGAGACCCAGTACTTC
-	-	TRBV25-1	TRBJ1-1	CAAGPQGKTEAFF	TGTGCAGCAGGCCCACAGGGAAAAACTGAAGCTTTCTTT
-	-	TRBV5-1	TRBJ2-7	CASSLGSTYEQYF	TGCGCCAGCAGCTTGGGCAGTACCTACGAGCAGTACTTC
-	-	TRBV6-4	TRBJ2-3	CASSDSVGDTQYF	TGTGCCAGCAGTGACTCCGTAGGGGATACGCAGTATTTT
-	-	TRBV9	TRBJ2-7	CASSPQTGRDEQYF	TGTGCCAGCAGCCCTCAGACAGGTCGGGACGAGCAGTACTTC
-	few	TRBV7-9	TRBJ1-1	CASSLGTNTEAFF	TGTGCCAGCAGCTTAGGGACAAACACTGAAGCTTTCTTT
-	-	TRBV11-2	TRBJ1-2	CASSSLIYGYTF	TGTGCCAGCAGCTCCCTTATCTATGGCTACACCTTC
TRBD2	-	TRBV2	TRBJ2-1	CASQYSGLAGANEQFF	TGTGCCAGCCAATATTCGGGGCTAGCGGGAGCCAATGAGCAGTTCTTC
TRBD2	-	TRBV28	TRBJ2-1	CASSSTSGTYNEQFF	TGTGCCAGCAGCTCGACTAGCGGCACCTACAATGAGCAGTTCTTC
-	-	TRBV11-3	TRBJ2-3	CASSGGLDTQYF	TGTGCCAGCAGCGGTGGACTGGATACGCAGTATTTT
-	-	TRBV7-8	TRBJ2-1	CASSRDSYNEQFF	TGTGCCAGCAGCCGAGACAGTTACAATGAGCAGTTCTTC
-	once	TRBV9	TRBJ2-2	CASSGNTGELFF	TGTGCCAGCAGCGGGAACACCGGGGAGCTGTTTTTT
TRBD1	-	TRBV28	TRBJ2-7	CASTAGTGFGEQYF	TGTGCCAGCACCGCCGGGACAGGGTTCGGCGAGCAGTACTTC
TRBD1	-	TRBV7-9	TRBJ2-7	CASTSTTGQGANEQYF	TGTGCCAGCACTTCAACAACGGGACAGGGGGCTAACGAGCAGTACTTC
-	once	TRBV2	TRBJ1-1	CASYPPGGGTEAFF	TGTGCCAGCTACCCCCCGGGGGGCGGGACTGAAGCTTTCTTT
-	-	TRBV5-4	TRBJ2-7	CASSFDNRVPSYEQYF	TGTGCCAGCAGTTTTGATAACAGGGTACCCTCCTACGAGCAGTACTTC
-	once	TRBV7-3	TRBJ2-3	CASSPRVAEDTQYF	TGTGCCAGCAGCCCCAGGGTAGCTGAGGATACGCAGTATTTT
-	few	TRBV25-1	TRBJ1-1	CASSRGEYTEAFF	TGTGCCAGCAGTCGGGGGGAGTACACTGAAGCTTTCTTT
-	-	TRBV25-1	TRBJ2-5	CASSLETQYF	TGTGCCAGCAGTTTGGAGACCCAGTACTTC
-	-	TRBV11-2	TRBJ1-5	CASSSGGYSNQPQHF	TGTGCCAGCAGCTCGGGGGGGTATAGCAATCAGCCCCAGCATTTT
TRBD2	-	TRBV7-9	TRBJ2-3	CASIGRRTDTQYF	TGTGCCAGCATCGGGAGGCGCACAGATACGCAGTATTTT
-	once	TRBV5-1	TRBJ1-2	CASSSRVSNYGYTF	TGCGCCAGCAGCTCCCGGGTCTCTAACTATGGCTACACCTTC
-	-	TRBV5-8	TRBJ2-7	CASSYTGLLGDEQYF	TGTGCCAGCAGCTATACAGGGCTACTGGGGGACGAGCAGTACTTC
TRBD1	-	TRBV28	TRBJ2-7	CASSLRDRSYEQYF	TGTGCCAGCAGTTTAAGGGACAGATCCTACGAGCAGTACTTC